Listed below are T cell receptor beta chains from one sample, sequenced in a study of cytomegalovirus exposure and HLA in healthy donors. Here immunoSEQ multiplex PCR was the method, and the copy in TCRdb shows in-frame clones only, minus some. The sample holds approximately 100,000 clones; 80% to 90% are singletons and the top ten take around 1.2%. The sequenced sample was PBMCs. The receptors come from a woman between 18 and 30 years old in good health and CMV-seronegative. Both conserved end residues are part of each CDR3. D genes are given only for firm matches. A row's size may be missing; if present it is once, few, many or a size class.

v_call,j_call,d_call,clone_size,cdr3_aa,cdr3_nt
TRBV9,TRBJ2-2,TRBD2,NA,CASSARGSNTGELFF,TGTGCCAGCAGCGCGCGCGGGAGTAACACCGGGGAGCTGTTTTTT
TRBV5-1,TRBJ2-2,TRBD2,NA,CASSWTRTSADLFF,TGCGCCAGCAGCTGGACCAGGACTAGTGCCGATCTGTTTTTT
TRBV11-1,TRBJ2-3,TRBD2,NA,CASSLVSGGRAGDTQYF,TGTGCCAGCAGCTTAGTTTCCGGCGGGAGGGCCGGAGATACGCAGTATTTT
TRBV4-3,TRBJ2-3,NA,NA,CASSQDTGTGADTQYF,TGCGCCAGCAGCCAAGATACGGGAACCGGGGCAGATACGCAGTATTTT
TRBV28,TRBJ1-6,TRBD1,once,CASRIGQGNSPLHF,TGTGCCAGCAGAATAGGACAGGGGAATTCACCCCTCCACTTT
TRBV6-6,TRBJ2-5,NA,NA,CASRNSLLETQYF,TGTGCCAGCAGGAATAGTTTATTAGAGACCCAGTACTTC
TRBV5-6,TRBJ2-7,NA,NA,CASSLWGTIYEQYF,TGTGCCAGCAGCTTGTGGGGGACAATCTACGAGCAGTACTTC
TRBV28,TRBJ2-2,TRBD1,few,CASSPGQGDVGELFF,TGTGCCAGCAGTCCGGGACAGGGGGATGTCGGGGAGCTGTTTTTT
TRBV4-1,TRBJ1-5,NA,NA,CASSPGGPNQPQHF,TGCGCCAGCAGCCCCGGGGGTCCCAATCAGCCCCAGCATTTT
TRBV5-4,TRBJ2-3,NA,NA,CASSPDRTSTDTQYF,TGTGCCAGCTCCCCAGACAGGACGAGCACAGATACGCAGTATTTT
TRBV19,TRBJ1-5,NA,NA,CASSSLDVYSNQPQHF,TGTGCCAGTAGTTCCTTAGATGTTTATAGCAATCAGCCCCAGCATTTT
TRBV30,TRBJ2-3,NA,NA,CAWAPFFRADTQYF,TGTGCCTGGGCTCCCTTCTTTCGAGCAGATACGCAGTATTTT
TRBV2,TRBJ2-3,TRBD2,NA,CASSGRTSGAADTQYF,TGTGCCAGCAGTGGTCGGACTAGCGGGGCGGCAGATACGCAGTATTTT
TRBV19,TRBJ1-2,NA,NA,CASNRGSGYGYTF,TGTGCCAGTAATAGAGGCTCCGGCTATGGCTACACCTTC
TRBV4-3,TRBJ1-1,NA,NA,CASSQDVGARNTEAFF,TGCGCCAGCAGCCAAGATGTGGGGGCCCGGAACACTGAAGCTTTCTTT
TRBV5-1,TRBJ1-3,NA,NA,CASSLAGAGNTIYF,TGCGCCAGCAGCTTGGCAGGGGCAGGAAACACCATATATTTT
TRBV4-3,TRBJ1-2,TRBD1,few,CASSQETGRTYGYTF,TGCGCCAGCAGCCAAGAGACAGGGAGGACCTATGGCTACACCTTC
TRBV5-4,TRBJ2-3,TRBD1,NA,CASRTTGASTDTQYF,TGTGCCAGCAGGACTACAGGGGCCAGCACAGATACGCAGTATTTT
TRBV6-5,TRBJ2-7,NA,NA,CASSYRDNYEQYF,TGTGCCAGCAGTTACCGGGACAACTACGAGCAGTACTTC
TRBV19,TRBJ1-5,NA,NA,CASSMPRDGHQPQHF,TGTGCCAGTAGTATGCCCAGGGATGGTCATCAGCCCCAGCATTTT
TRBV7-9,TRBJ1-1,NA,NA,CASSLALGVNTEAFF,TGTGCCAGCAGCTTAGCGCTAGGGGTCAACACTGAAGCTTTCTTT
TRBV7-3,TRBJ2-1,TRBD1,NA,CASSYRDRGSYNEQFF,TGTGCCAGCAGCTACCGAGACAGGGGGTCCTACAATGAGCAGTTCTTC
TRBV7-9,TRBJ2-7,NA,once,CASSLSPGGGGSYEQYF,TGTGCCAGCAGCTTATCTCCGGGGGGAGGGGGCTCCTACGAGCAGTACTTC
TRBV6-1,TRBJ1-5,NA,NA,CASSEMVRGTNQPQHF,TGTGCCAGCAGTGAAATGGTGCGAGGTACCAATCAGCCCCAGCATTTT
TRBV12-5,TRBJ2-7,NA,NA,CASSTGYEQYF,TGTGCTAGCAGCACAGGTTACGAGCAGTACTTC
TRBV5-5,TRBJ1-5,TRBD1,NA,CASSLGGDRVDQPQHF,TGTGCCAGCAGCTTGGGGGGGGACAGGGTGGATCAGCCCCAGCATTTT
TRBV7-2,TRBJ2-3,TRBD2,NA,CASSVQASGGAKTDTQYF,TGTGCCAGCAGCGTCCAGGCTAGCGGGGGGGCCAAGACAGATACGCAGTATTTT
TRBV6-5,TRBJ1-3,NA,NA,CASASGNTIYF,TGTGCCAGCGCGTCTGGAAACACCATATATTTT
TRBV2,TRBJ1-2,NA,NA,CASSSRTDGPLYGYTF,TGTGCCAGCAGTTCTAGAACCGACGGTCCCCTTTATGGCTACACCTTC
TRBV11-2,TRBJ2-3,TRBD1,NA,CASSSTGGTDTQYF,TGTGCCAGCAGCTCGACAGGGGGCACAGATACGCAGTATTTT
TRBV15,TRBJ2-3,NA,NA,CATSMGAMDTQYF,TGTGCCACCAGCATGGGGGCTATGGATACGCAGTATTTT
TRBV7-8,TRBJ2-3,NA,NA,CASSSGTDTQYF,TGTGCCAGCAGCTCAGGGACAGATACGCAGTATTTT
TRBV2,TRBJ1-1,NA,few,CASRRGKNTEAFF,TGTGCCAGCCGTCGGGGGAAGAACACTGAAGCTTTCTTT
TRBV6-7,TRBJ2-5,TRBD2,NA,CASTLAGGRETQYF,TGTGCCAGCACGCTAGCGGGGGGGCGAGAGACCCAGTACTTC
TRBV9,TRBJ1-1,NA,NA,CASSVGTYTEAFF,TGTGCCAGCAGCGTCGGGACATACACTGAAGCTTTCTTT
TRBV6-1,TRBJ1-2,NA,NA,CASSSRRAYGYTF,TGTGCCAGCAGTTCCCGCAGGGCCTATGGCTACACCTTC
TRBV2,TRBJ2-3,TRBD2,NA,CASSEDPRERGGPDTQYF,TGTGCCAGCAGCGAAGATCCCCGGGAGCGGGGGGGCCCAGATACGCAGTATTTT
TRBV7-8,TRBJ1-1,TRBD1,NA,CASSLEGAYLNTEAFF,TGTGCCAGCAGCTTAGAGGGGGCCTACCTGAACACTGAAGCTTTCTTT
TRBV2,TRBJ2-1,TRBD2,few,CASVRQLAGEDEQFF,TGTGCCAGCGTCAGACAACTAGCGGGAGAGGATGAGCAGTTCTTC
TRBV13,TRBJ2-5,TRBD2,once,CASSFGLAGSYETQYF,TGTGCCAGCAGCTTCGGACTAGCGGGGTCTTATGAGACCCAGTACTTC
TRBV30,TRBJ2-7,NA,NA,CAWSLLFYEQYF,TGTGCCTGGAGTCTACTCTTCTACGAGCAGTACTTC
TRBV6-5,TRBJ1-1,NA,few,CASSYVRLGTEAFF,TGTGCCAGCAGTTATGTCAGGCTGGGCACTGAAGCTTTCTTT